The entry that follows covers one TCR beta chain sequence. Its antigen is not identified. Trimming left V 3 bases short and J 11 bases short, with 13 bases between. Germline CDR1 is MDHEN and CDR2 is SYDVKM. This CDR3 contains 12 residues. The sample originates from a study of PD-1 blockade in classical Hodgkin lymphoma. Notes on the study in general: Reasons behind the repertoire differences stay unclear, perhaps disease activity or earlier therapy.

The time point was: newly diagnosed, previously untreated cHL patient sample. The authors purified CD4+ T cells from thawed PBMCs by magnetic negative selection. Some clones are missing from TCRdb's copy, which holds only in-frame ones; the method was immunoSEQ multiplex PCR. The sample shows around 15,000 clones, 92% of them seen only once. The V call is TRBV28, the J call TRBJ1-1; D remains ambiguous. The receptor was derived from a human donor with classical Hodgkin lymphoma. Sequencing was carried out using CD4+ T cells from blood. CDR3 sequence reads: CASSFIGGRAFF. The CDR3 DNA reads TGTGCCAGCAGTTTCATTGGTGGTAGGGCTTTCTTT.